The 29 T cell receptor beta chains given below trace back to one sample, sequenced in a study of blood T cell repertoires in COVID-19 (dated by TCRdb to about 2020). The library was obtained by the immunoSEQ multiplex PCR assay. Drawn from immuneACCESS, this table holds only the in-frame rearrangements with V and J called that TCRdb kept. Clones are partly lost; checked studies trace under half to an unresolved V gene and leave the rest unexplained. In all, the sample holds a few hundred thousand clones, and roughly 88% of those were seen once. Roughly 6.7% of the sample lies in the top ten. The specimen sequenced was peripheral blood. Receptors originate from a woman aged 30 to 39 with COVID-19, enrolled during active disease.

The J gene is TRBJ2-7, the V gene TRBV19; weak D call: TRBD1 (5 bases). Trimming removed 6 bases at V and 0 bases at J, with 12 bases between. Looked up from germline, CDR1 is LNHDA and CDR2 is SQIVND (reference sequence). The length of the CDR3 is 14 residues. CDR3 sequence reads: CASRSSGNSYEQYF. In DNA form, the CDR3 reads TGTGCCAGTAGGAGTTCAGGGAACTCCTACGAGCAGTACTTC.

This clone was observed a few times. The V gene is TRBV6-2 or TRBV6-3, the J gene TRBJ2-1, with 9 bases fitting TRBD2. This CDR3 comprises 17 residues. V dropped 0 bases and J dropped 3; count of bases not matched to a gene: 6. CDR1 is MNHEY, CDR2 SVGEGT, per germline. CDR3: CASSYSPSGGLYNEQFF. The CDR3 bases are TGTGCCAGCAGTTACTCTCCCAGCGGGGGGCTCTACAATGAGCAGTTCTTC.

The chain recombines TRBV19 with TRBJ2-1; 9 positions agree with TRBD1. This CDR3 comprises 15 residues. With V trimmed by 5 bases and J by 0 bases, 2 bases remained unmatched. From germline, CDR1 is LNHDA and CDR2 SQIVND (reference sequence). In DNA form, the CDR3 reads TGTGCCAGTAGTCGACAGGGGGACTCCTACAATGAGCAGTTCTTC. The encoded protein is CASSRQGDSYNEQFF.

A few counts support this clone. The chain employs TRBV5-1 and TRBJ1-1; 12 bases align to TRBD1. The CDR3 sequence is 14 residues long. CDR1 and CDR2 (germline): SGHRS, YFSETQ. V was pared by 4 bases and J by 6 bases, with 4 bases of the junction left unmatched. As DNA, the CDR3 is TGCGCCAGCAGCGGGGGACAGGGGGCGGCTGAAGCTTTCTTT. This gives the protein CASSGGQGAAEAFF.

The V and J genes are TRBV6-6 and TRBJ1-2; 8 bases line up with TRBD1. CDR1 and CDR2 from the germline V gene are MNHNY and SVGAGI (reference sequence). The CDR3 is 14 residues long. J gave up 6 bases and V 6 bases, and 9 bases lay outside the gene matches. In DNA, the CDR3 is TGTGCCAGCAGCCCGGACAGGGATGGGCATGGCTACACCTTC. Protein: CASSPDRDGHGYTF.

J is TRBJ2-2 and V is TRBV14; 9 nucleotides agree with TRBD2. Germline-derived CDR1 and CDR2 are SGHDN and FVKESK. V shed 4 bases, J shed 3 bases, and the junction held 15 bases outside the gene matches. The CDR3 spans 19 residues. CDR3 sequence reads: CASSRNTGTSFLYTGELFF. The CDR3 DNA is TGTGCCAGCAGCCGCAACACCGGGACTAGCTTCTTGTACACCGGGGAGCTGTTTTTT.

The CDR3 sequence is CASSNDRRTSEAFF. DNA for the CDR3: TGCGCCAGCAGTAATGACAGGAGGACATCTGAAGCTTTCTTT. The chain couples TRBV10-1 to TRBJ1-1; the D gene is possibly TRBD1 (6 bases). Germline V gives CDR1 WNHNN, CDR2 SYGVQD (reference sequence). The CDR3 extends over 14 amino acids. Trimming removed 5 bases at V and 6 bases at J, with 16 bases between.

Points on this clone: One end of the junction varies from germline; a read error may be responsible. The gene calls are TRBV7-7 and TRBJ2-1; 10 bases match TRBD2. The germline gives CDR1 SSHAT, CDR2 FNYEAQ (reference sequence). The CDR3 length is 15 residues. CDR3 sequence: CASSSVAGGRDEQFF. DNA of the CDR3: TGTGCTAGCAGCTCTGTAGCGGGAGGCAGAGATGAGCAGTTCTTC.

This chain links TRBV12-5 with TRBJ1-4; D is unresolved. V was shortened by 1 base and J by 4 bases, with 16 bases between the two germline ends. Germline V lookup: CDR1 LGHNT, CDR2 FRNRAP. The CDR3 runs 17 residues. This chain's CDR3 is CASGLAFGEGGNEKLFF. The CDR3 region has the DNA TGTGCTAGTGGTTTGGCATTTGGAGAGGGCGGTAATGAAAAACTGTTTTTT.

The J gene is TRBJ2-7, the V gene TRBV28; D might be TRBD1 (6 bases). Per the germline V gene, CDR1 is MDHEN and CDR2 is SYDVKM. This CDR3 has 14 residues. The ends were cut back, 5 bases at V and 0 bases at J, with 11 bases in the middle. The CDR3 nucleotides read TGTGCCAGCAGTCCACCACAGGGCTCCTACGAGCAGTACTTC. Its translation is CASSPPQGSYEQYF.

The chain joins TRBV4-1 to TRBJ1-2; D gene uncertain. The CDR3 is 14 amino acids. V was pared by 0 bases and J by 4 bases, with 9 bases between. Germline assignment: CDR1 MGHRA and CDR2 YSYEKL. CDR3 loop: CASSQDAGSYGYTF. In DNA form, the CDR3 reads TGCGCCAGCAGCCAAGACGCGGGCAGCTATGGCTACACCTTC.

The V call is TRBV6-5, the J call TRBJ1-1; a weak D match, TRBD1 (5 bases). The germline V gene has CDR1 MNHEY and CDR2 SVGAGI. The CDR3 contains 14 residues. Trimming cost V 7 bases and J 1 base, with 13 bases left between them. CDR3 protein: CASTTSQGNTEAFF. Here the CDR3 DNA reads TGTGCCAGCACAACGAGTCAGGGGAACACTGAAGCTTTCTTT.

V is TRBV28 and J is TRBJ2-1; perhaps TRBD1 as D (6 bases). V dropped 11 bases and J dropped 0 bases, with 11 bases sitting between them. The CDR3 covers 13 residues. Germline V gene lookup returns CDR1 MDHEN and CDR2 SYDVKM. The CDR3: CALQGNSYNEQFF. The CDR3 coding sequence is TGTGCCCTACAGGGTAACTCCTACAATGAGCAGTTCTTC.

The V gene is TRBV7-2, the J gene TRBJ2-3; 9 bases match TRBD2. Per germline, CDR1 SGHTA and CDR2 FQGNSA. The CDR3 spans 14 residues. Trimming took 5 bases from V and 4 from J; bases not matched to a gene: 4. This CDR3 is CASSPGLASDTQYF. The CDR3 DNA reads as TGTGCCAGCAGCCCTGGACTAGCGTCAGATACGCAGTATTTT.

The chain recombines TRBV2 with TRBJ2-7; 10 positions agree with TRBD1. Losses at the gene ends were 7 bases for V and 1 base for J; bases not matched to a gene: 4. Germline V gene data show CDR1 as SNHLY and CDR2 as FYNNEI. The CDR3 extends over 14 amino acids. CDR3 in amino acids: CASIRDRGSYEQYV. CDR3 nucleotide sequence: TGTGCCAGCATCCGGGACAGGGGATCCTACGAGCAGTACGTC.

The V and J genes are TRBV7-9 and TRBJ2-2, with TRBD1 identical over 8 bases. V trimming: 5 bases; J trimming: 7 bases; junction bases outside the gene matches: 12. The CDR3 sequence is 16 residues long. Germline V CDR1 and CDR2: SEHNR, FQNEAQ (reference sequence). This CDR3 reads CASSPTWTGTGGELFF. The CDR3 bases are TGTGCCAGCAGCCCTACCTGGACAGGGACAGGCGGGGAGCTGTTTTTT.

The V and J genes are TRBV2 and TRBJ2-3; D is perhaps TRBD1 (5 bases). V lost 10 bases and J 4 bases, leaving 9 bases between the germline ends. Germline assignment: CDR1 SNHLY and CDR2 FYNNEI. The CDR3 consists of 11 residues. The CDR3 protein is CATGASDTQYF. The CDR3 DNA follows: TGTGCCACTGGGGCATCAGATACGCAGTATTTT.

This sequence joins TRBV27 and TRBJ1-6; weak D call: TRBD1 (6 bases). Germline V CDR1 and CDR2: MNHEY, SMNVEV (reference sequence). CDR3 length: 17 amino acids. Trimming removed 0 bases at V and 4 bases at J, with 13 bases between. The CDR3 nucleotides read TGTGCCAGCAGTTTATCGAAACAGGGATGGTATAATTCACCCCTCCACTTT. Translating gives CASSLSKQGWYNSPLHF.

The V gene is TRBV5-1, the J gene TRBJ1-2; 10 nucleotides match TRBD1. The CDR3 sequence is 15 residues long. Germline V CDR1 and CDR2: SGHRS, YFSETQ. V shed 0 bases, J shed 6 bases, and the junction held 5 bases outside the gene matches. The CDR3 DNA is TGCGCCAGCAGCTTGGGACCGGGACAGGGGAATGGCTACACCTTC. Protein product: CASSLGPGQGNGYTF.

The chain employs TRBV11-2 and TRBJ1-1, with TRBD1 identical over 12 bases. The CDR3 contains 18 residues. The V and J ends lost 5 bases and 4 bases, in that order; junction bases with no gene match: 14. The germline gives CDR1 SGHAT, CDR2 FQNNGV. The CDR3 loop is CASSPRLGQGARGTEAFF. Here the CDR3 DNA reads TGTGCCAGCAGCCCTAGACTGGGACAGGGGGCGCGAGGCACTGAAGCTTTCTTT.

The chain recombines TRBV7-2 with TRBJ1-1, with 10 bases matching TRBD1. The junction had 12 bases not matched to a gene; V was cut back by 5 bases and J by 6 bases. CDR3 length: 16 amino acids. CDR1 is SGHTA, CDR2 FQGNSA, per germline. As DNA, the CDR3 is TGTGCCAGCAGCAACCGGGACAGGGGAAGGTTCGCTGAAGCTTTCTTT. Amino acids: CASSNRDRGRFAEAFF.

The CDR3 sequence is CASSLDLRDTQYF. Here the CDR3 DNA reads TGTGCCAGCAGCTTAGATTTGCGGGATACGCAGTATTTT. This chain joins TRBV7-2 and TRBJ2-3; no reliable D call. V dropped 1 base and J dropped 6 bases, with 8 bases sitting between them. This CDR3 comprises 13 residues. Germline loops: CDR1 SGHTA, CDR2 FQGNSA.

The chain joins TRBV28 to TRBJ2-4; D is possibly TRBD1 (6 bases). V lost 5 bases and J 1 base, leaving 12 bases between the germline ends. The germline CDR1 and CDR2 sequences are MDHEN and SYDVKM. This CDR3 has 15 residues. CDR3 coding DNA: TGTGCCAGCAGTATAGAGGGACATGCCAAAAACATTCAGTACTTC. It translates to CASSIEGHAKNIQYF.

CDR3 nucleotides: TGTGCCAGCAGGGAAACTAGCGGGGGGAGCACAGATACGCAGTATTTT. The encoded protein is CASRETSGGSTDTQYF. The V and J genes are TRBV7-2 and TRBJ2-3, with TRBD2 matching over 12 bases. The CDR3 totals 16 residues. V lost 6 bases and J lost 0; bases outside the gene matches: 4. The germline CDR1 and CDR2 sequences are SGHTA and FQGNSA.

The chain recombines TRBV27 with TRBJ1-4; 9 bases match TRBD1. This CDR3 comprises 16 residues. V shed 5 bases and J 10 bases; nucleotides not matched to a gene: 14. CDR1 and CDR2 (germline): MNHEY, SMNVEV (reference sequence). The CDR3 sequence is CASSVSPGQGIVKLFF. CDR3 coding DNA: TGTGCCAGCAGTGTCTCCCCGGGACAGGGAATTGTAAAACTGTTTTTT.

The chain links TRBV13 to TRBJ2-7; TRBD2 agrees at 7 bases. The CDR3 is 15 residues long. Germline V lookup: CDR1 PRHDT, CDR2 FYEKMQ (reference sequence). The trim removed 5 bases at V and 2 bases at J, leaving 9 bases unmatched. CDR3 protein: CASSLGLDLPYEQYV. CDR3 nucleotides: TGTGCCAGCAGCCTCGGACTAGATCTACCCTACGAGCAGTACGTC.

The genes are TRBV7-5 and TRBJ1-5; the table's D call, TRBD1, was not checked against the DNA. TRBV7-5 is reported as a pseudogene. This CDR3 spans 14 amino acids. CDR3 residues: CARSLQGVNQPQHF. For the CDR3, the DNA is TGTGCCAGAAGCCTTCAGGGGGTCAATCAGCCCCAGCATTTT.

This clone appeared once. This chain connects TRBV2 to TRBJ1-6; 8 nucleotides align to TRBD1. The trim removed 5 bases at V and 10 bases at J, leaving 7 bases unmatched. CDR1 is SNHLY and CDR2 is FYNNEI in the germline V gene. CDR3 length equals 14 residues. CDR3 DNA: TGTGCCAGCAGTCCTGGACAGGGTTGGTCACCCCTCCACTTT. It specifies CASSPGQGWSPLHF.

CDR3 sequence reads: CASSAGQGARTEAFF. The CDR3 bases are TGTGCCAGCAGTGCGGGACAGGGGGCGCGCACTGAAGCTTTCTTT. The J gene is TRBJ1-1, the V gene TRBV28; 12 positions agree with TRBD1. In germline, CDR1 is MDHEN, CDR2 SYDVKM. This CDR3 is 15 amino acids long. With V trimmed by 5 bases and J by 4 bases, 5 bases remained unmatched.